The entry that follows covers one T cell receptor beta chain sequence. No antigen is known for it. Base qualities are not recorded, but no much larger clone differs from it by a single base. These data belong to a study of T-cell memory formation after mild COVID-19 (dated by TCRdb to about 2021). About the investigation overall: Most TCR sequence clusters were specific to one of the two donors. In a couple of donors, T-cell clones that expanded and contracted after mild COVID-19 were tracked by sequencing TCRalpha and TCRbeta repertoires over time. Two young, previously healthy adult volunteers made up the cohort, one male and one female.

The sequencer listed for this sample is Illumina NovaSeq 6000. TCRalpha and TCRbeta cDNA libraries were built by 5'RACE with constant-segment primers, adding sample barcodes and unique molecular identifiers. RNA was extracted from every sample with Trizol reagent. Library amplification was performed in two PCR steps, and a second sample barcode and Illumina TruSeq adapters were introduced in the second step. Sequencing of libraries was performed on an Illumina NovaSeq with 2 x 150 bp paired-end reads. The original methods were these. Demultiplexing of reads and collapsing into UMI-guided consensus sequences were performed with migec v1.2.7. Using mixcr v2.1.11, UMI consensuses were aligned to TRA and TRB V and J templates and then assembled into clonotypes. A clonotype was counted as expanded or contracted only when both edgeR and NoisET called the clonotype significant, with the noise models trained on biological replicates. edgeR calls used a false discovery rate-adjusted p below 0.01 and a log2 fold-change threshold of 1. PCA with hierarchical clustering of max-normalized trajectories of the 1000 most abundant clonotypes was used as exploratory dynamics analysis. Separately sequenced CD4+ and CD8+ repertoires were used to assign the CD4 or CD8 phenotype of responding clones. Clones were called with MiXCR by TCRdb after fastp trimmed the public reads at Q25, and only in-frame beta chains were retained. Rows merge per CDR3 protein into single entries with the most common DNA and genes. The V and J calls shown here were made by TCRdb, not taken from the authors' results. The sample table contains under 200,000 distinct CDR3 sequences; only one count was recorded for roughly a third of them. The ten largest clones represent more than 10% of the sample.

Ficoll-Paque density gradient centrifugation was used to isolate PBMCs. Results and caveats for the whole study, not just this receptor: Contracting CD4+ clones turned up mainly in the CM and EM memory subsets, whereas EMRA was where CD8+ clones were enriched. Clones that contracted from day 15 to 85 showed balanced CD4/CD8 phenotypes, whereas a second wave of clones that expanded from day 15 to 37 leaned towards CD4+. Some responding clones were detected in pre-infection memory, suggesting pre-existing cross-reactive memory T cells joined the SARS-CoV-2 response. The second-wave clones that peaked on day 37 were not confirmed to be SARS-CoV-2 specific. Only a couple of mild cases were covered by the study, and larger cohorts that include severe cases with pre-infection samples were considered necessary.

A distance of 9 bases separates the germline ends of V and J, which lose 8 bases and 8 bases respectively. Inclusive of the bounding cysteine and phenylalanine, the CDR3 is 10 residues long. The kept DNA is CDR3 alone, 30 bases in frame from the first base. As encoded in the germline V gene, CDR1 is MDHEN while CDR2 is SYDVKM. The chain joins TRBV28 to TRBJ1-2, with the D gene too uncertain to name. The TCR was taken from an adult woman who had mild COVID-19 (a few samples of this study predate the infection). The sample titles of this study are shuffled in the database, so cell type and time point are left out; the donor was told from shared clones. The sequencing input was PBMCs or a T cell subset sorted from them (not recorded which). The nucleotide sequence reads as follows: TGTGCCAGCGGGTGGGTAGGCTACACCTTC. Translated, this gives CASGWVGYTF.